This T cell receptor (beta chain) was sequenced during a study of blood T cell repertoires in COVID-19 (dated by TCRdb to about 2020). Background for the entire study: Samples from collaborators originated in the United States, Italy and Spain and spanned both the acute and convalescent phases of COVID-19. Deeply sampled blood TCRbeta repertoires from subjects exposed to, actively infected with, or recovered from COVID-19 were included in the dataset. The repertoires were released in a freely available public database intended as a resource for research on the immune response to SARS-CoV-2. HLA class I and class II types, where available, came from metadata supplied by the sample provider rather than from assay-based typing. The sample metadata nearly always contained a de-identified subject ID, COVID-19 status, age in years and sex. Samples were obtained from the ongoing ImmuneRACE study (first 160 participants) and from about 1,300 subjects provided by 6 global collaborators. The prospective study material was composed of cDNA or gDNA derived from T cells, B-cell-depleted T cells, or PBMCs. General study outcomes and caveats: How much clinical and demographic metadata was included differed by source and by participant, and the metadata was provided uncurated.

The collaborating institutions used their own protocols to collect whole blood in K2EDTA tubes. Collaborator samples were shipped for TCRbeta analysis as frozen whole blood, isolated PBMCs, or DNA extracted from either sample type. TCRbeta CDR3 regions were amplified from genomic DNA using the immunoSEQ Assay, a bias-controlled multiplex PCR. Turning to the authors' computational methods: The number of nucleated cells in each sample was estimated by amplification of reference gene primers within the assay. To quantify the absolute abundance of each unique TCRbeta CDR3 rearrangement, sequence reads were collapsed and filtered. For each sample, productive Simpson clonality was calculated by taking the square root of Simpson's diversity index across productive rearrangements. This immuneACCESS table, as held by TCRdb, lists in-frame sequences with V and J called but not all clones. Of the missing ones, under half trace to an unresolved V gene in checked studies; the others have no known cause. V, J and clone size derive from that table, while D and trimming were established from the DNA sequence. The sample table records around 150,000 clones; approximately 80% of these occur just once. The top ten constitute more than 3.5% of the sample.

Regarding this clone: It lacks a known antigen. The record has no base qualities; no much larger clone is one base away.

Including cysteine and phenylalanine, the CDR3 has 16 amino acids. Only the CDR3 portion is preserved as DNA: 48 bases, with reading frame beginning at the first base. The CDR1 and CDR2 encoded by the germline V gene are SGHTA and FQGNSA. Unmatched junction bases come to 13, with V trimmed by 5 bases and J by 6 bases. This clonotype was sampled from a woman of 80 years or more with acute or convalescent COVID-19. Sequenced sample: peripheral blood. This chain joins TRBV7-2 to TRBJ1-2; the central 9 bases match TRBD1. CDR3 region: CASSPDPGQGGDGYTF. The DNA sequence reads TGTGCCAGCAGCCCCGACCCGGGACAGGGAGGAGATGGCTACACCTTC.